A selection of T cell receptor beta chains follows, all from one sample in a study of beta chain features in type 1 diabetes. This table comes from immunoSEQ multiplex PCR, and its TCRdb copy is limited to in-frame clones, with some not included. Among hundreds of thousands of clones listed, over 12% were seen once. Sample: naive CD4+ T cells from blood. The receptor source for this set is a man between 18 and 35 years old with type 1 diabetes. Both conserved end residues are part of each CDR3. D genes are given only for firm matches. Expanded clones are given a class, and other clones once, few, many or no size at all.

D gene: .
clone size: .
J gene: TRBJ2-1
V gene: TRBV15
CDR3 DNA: TGTGCCACCAGCAGAATGGGCGATGAGCAGTTCTTC
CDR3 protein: CATSRMGDEQFF

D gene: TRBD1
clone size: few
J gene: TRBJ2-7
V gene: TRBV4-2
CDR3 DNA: TGTGCCAGCAGCCAAGAGGCCGGGACAGGCTCCTACGAGCAGTACTTC
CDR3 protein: CASSQEAGTGSYEQYF

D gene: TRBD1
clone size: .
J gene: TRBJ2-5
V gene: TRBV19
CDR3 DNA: TGTGCCAGTAGTATTGAGCTGACAGGGGGGTACCAAGAGACCCAGTACTTC
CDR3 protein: CASSIELTGGYQETQYF

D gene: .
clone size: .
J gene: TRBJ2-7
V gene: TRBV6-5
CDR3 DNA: TGTGCCAGCAGTTACACAAGGGGGACCTACGAGCAGTACTTC
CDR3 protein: CASSYTRGTYEQYF

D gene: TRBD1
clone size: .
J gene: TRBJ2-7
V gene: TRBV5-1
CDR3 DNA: TGCGCCAGCAGCCTCCAGGGACAGACCTACGAGCAGTACTTC
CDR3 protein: CASSLQGQTYEQYF

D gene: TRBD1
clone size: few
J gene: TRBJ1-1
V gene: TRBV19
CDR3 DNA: TGTGCCAGTCGAGACAGGGGGCCAACGTCTAGTGAAGCTTTCTTT
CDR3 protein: CASRDRGPTSSEAFF

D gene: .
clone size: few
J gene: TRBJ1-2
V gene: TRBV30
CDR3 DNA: TGTGCCTGGAGCATGGGCAGCTATGGCTACACCTTC
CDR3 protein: CAWSMGSYGYTF

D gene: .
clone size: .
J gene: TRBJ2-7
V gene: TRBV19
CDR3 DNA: TGTGCCAGTAGTTGGGATTCCTACGAGCAGTACTTC
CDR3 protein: CASSWDSYEQYF

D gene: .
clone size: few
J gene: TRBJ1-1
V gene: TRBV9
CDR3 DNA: TGTGCCAGCAGCGTAGAGGGACACACAAGGGGGAACACTGAAGCTTTCTTT
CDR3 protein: CASSVEGHTRGNTEAFF

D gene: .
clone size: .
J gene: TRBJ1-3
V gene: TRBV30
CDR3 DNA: TGTGCCTGGAGTGTGGAGGGAAACACCATATATTTT
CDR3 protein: CAWSVEGNTIYF

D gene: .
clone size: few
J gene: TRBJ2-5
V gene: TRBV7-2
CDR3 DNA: TGTGCCAGCAGCTTAGTTCAATCTCAAGAGACCCAGTACTTC
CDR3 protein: CASSLVQSQETQYF

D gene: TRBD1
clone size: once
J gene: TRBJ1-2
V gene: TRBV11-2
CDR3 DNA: TGTGCCAGCAGCTTAGGGGGACAGAACTATGGCTACACCTTC
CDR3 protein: CASSLGGQNYGYTF

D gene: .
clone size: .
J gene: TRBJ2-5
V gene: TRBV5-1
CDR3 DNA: TGCGCCAGCAGCTTGGAGGCCAGGTTCGAGACCCAGTACTTC
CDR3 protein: CASSLEARFETQYF

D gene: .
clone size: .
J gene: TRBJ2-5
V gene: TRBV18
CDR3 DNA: TGTGCCAGCTCACGTGGCAGCGACCAAGAGACCCAGTACTTC
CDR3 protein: CASSRGSDQETQYF

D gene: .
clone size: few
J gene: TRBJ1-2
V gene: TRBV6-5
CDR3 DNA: TGTGCCAGCAATCCTATGTTGGACTATGGCTACACCTTC
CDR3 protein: CASNPMLDYGYTF

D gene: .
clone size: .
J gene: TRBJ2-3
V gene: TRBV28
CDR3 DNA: TGTGCCAGCAGCCTGGGGGGGCGGACAGATACGCAGTATTTT
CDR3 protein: CASSLGGRTDTQYF

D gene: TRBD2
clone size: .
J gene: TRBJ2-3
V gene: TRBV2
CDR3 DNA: TGTGCCAGCAGTGAAAGGCTAGCGGGAGAGGGAACGCAGTATTTT
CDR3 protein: CASSERLAGEGTQYF

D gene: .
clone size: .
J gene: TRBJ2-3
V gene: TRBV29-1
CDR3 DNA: TGCAGCGTTGAAGAGGCAAAAAGCACAGATACGCAGTATTTT
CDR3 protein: CSVEEAKSTDTQYF

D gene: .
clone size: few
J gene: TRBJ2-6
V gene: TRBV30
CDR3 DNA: TGTGCCTGGATTTCCTATCCGGGACAAATAACCCCTGGGGCCAACGTCCTGACTTTC
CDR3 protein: CAWISYPGQITPGANVLTF

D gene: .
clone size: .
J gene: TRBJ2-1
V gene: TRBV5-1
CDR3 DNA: TGCGCCAGCAGCTTGGTAGCCTCCAACAATGAGCAGTTCTTC
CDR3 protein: CASSLVASNNEQFF

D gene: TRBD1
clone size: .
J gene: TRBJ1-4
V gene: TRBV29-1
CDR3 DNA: TGCAGCGTTGATTTGGGGACAGGGAGAAAACTGTTTTTT
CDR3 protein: CSVDLGTGRKLFF

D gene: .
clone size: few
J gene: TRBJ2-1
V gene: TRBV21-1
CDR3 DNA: TGTTGGAGGGGGTCCTACAATGAGCAGTTCTTC
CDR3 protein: CWRGSYNEQFF

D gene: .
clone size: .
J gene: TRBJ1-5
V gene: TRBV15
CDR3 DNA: TGTGCCACCAGCAGAGATCTTGGTAGCAATCAGCCCCAGCATTTT
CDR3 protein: CATSRDLGSNQPQHF

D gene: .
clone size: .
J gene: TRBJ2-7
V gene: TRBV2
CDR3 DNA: TGTGCCAGCAGTGATAGAGCCTACGAGCAGTACTTC
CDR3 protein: CASSDRAYEQYF

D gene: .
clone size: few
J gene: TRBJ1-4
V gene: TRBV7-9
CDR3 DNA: TGTGCCAGCAGTCGGGGCACGTACTATGAAAAACTGTTTTTT
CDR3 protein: CASSRGTYYEKLFF

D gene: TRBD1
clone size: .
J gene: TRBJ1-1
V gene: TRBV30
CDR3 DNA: TGTGCCACGGGGAGGGGGCTTAACACTGAAGCTTTCTTT
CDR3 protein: CATGRGLNTEAFF

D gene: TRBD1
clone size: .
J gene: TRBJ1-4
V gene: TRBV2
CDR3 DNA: TGTGCCAGCAGTGAGGTTGACAGGGGTGGTGAAAAACTGTTTTTT
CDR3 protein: CASSEVDRGGEKLFF

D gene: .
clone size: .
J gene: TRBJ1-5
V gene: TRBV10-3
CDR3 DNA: TGTGCCATCAGTGAGTTAGGGGTTGGGGAGCCCCAGCATTTT
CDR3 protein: CAISELGVGEPQHF

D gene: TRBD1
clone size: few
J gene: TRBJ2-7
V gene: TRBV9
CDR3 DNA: TGTGCCAGCGGCAATGCACAGGGGGCTTACGAGCAGTACTTC
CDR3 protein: CASGNAQGAYEQYF

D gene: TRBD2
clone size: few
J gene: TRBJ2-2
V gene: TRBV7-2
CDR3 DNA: TGTGCCAGCAGCTTTAGCGGGATTAACGGGGAGCTGTTTTTT
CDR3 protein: CASSFSGINGELFF

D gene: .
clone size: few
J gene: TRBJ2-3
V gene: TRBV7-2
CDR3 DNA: TGTGCCAGCAGCCTTCTTAAGGGGAATACGCAGTATTTT
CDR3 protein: CASSLLKGNTQYF

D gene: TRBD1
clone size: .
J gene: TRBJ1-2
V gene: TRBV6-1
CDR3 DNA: TGTGCCAGCAGTGAGGGACAGGGGATCTATGGCTACACCTTC
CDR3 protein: CASSEGQGIYGYTF

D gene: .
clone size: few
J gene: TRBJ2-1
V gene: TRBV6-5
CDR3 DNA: TGTGCCAGCAGTTACAGGAAGGGAGGCTCCTACAATGAGCAGTTCTTC
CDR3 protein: CASSYRKGGSYNEQFF

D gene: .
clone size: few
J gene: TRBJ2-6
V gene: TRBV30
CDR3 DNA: TGTGCCTGGGGAGATGGGGCCAACGTCCTGACTTTC
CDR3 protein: CAWGDGANVLTF

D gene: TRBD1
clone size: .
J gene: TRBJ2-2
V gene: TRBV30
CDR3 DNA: TGTGCCTGGAGTAGAGGGACAGGGTTCTCCGGGGAGCTGTTTTTT
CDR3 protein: CAWSRGTGFSGELFF

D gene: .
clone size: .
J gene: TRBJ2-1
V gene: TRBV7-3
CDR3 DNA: TGTGCCAGCAGCTACTCTACGACTGCCTCCTACAATGAGCAGTTCTTC
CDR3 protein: CASSYSTTASYNEQFF

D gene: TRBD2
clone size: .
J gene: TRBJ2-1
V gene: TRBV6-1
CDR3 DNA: TGTGCCAGCAGTGGGACTAGCGGGAGTGTATCCTACAATGAGCAGTTCTTC
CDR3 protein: CASSGTSGSVSYNEQFF

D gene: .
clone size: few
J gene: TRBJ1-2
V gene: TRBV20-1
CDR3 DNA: TGCAGTGCTAGAGATAGGGCAGGGCACACCTTC
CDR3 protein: CSARDRAGHTF

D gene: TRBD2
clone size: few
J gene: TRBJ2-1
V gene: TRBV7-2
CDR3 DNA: TGTGCCAGCAGCCCTTCGATAGCGGGAGACTACAATGAGCAGTTCTTC
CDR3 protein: CASSPSIAGDYNEQFF

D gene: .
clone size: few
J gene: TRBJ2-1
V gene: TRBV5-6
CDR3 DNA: TGTGCCAGCAGTCCCGGCAGGGGATCTTTCTCCAATGAGCAGTTCTTC
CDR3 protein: CASSPGRGSFSNEQFF

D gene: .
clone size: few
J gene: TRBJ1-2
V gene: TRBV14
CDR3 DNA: TGTGCCAGCAGCCAAGACAGGGGAGGAGGTGGCTACACCTTC
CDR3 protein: CASSQDRGGGGYTF

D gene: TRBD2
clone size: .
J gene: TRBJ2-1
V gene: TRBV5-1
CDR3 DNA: TGCGCCAGCAGGCCCGGGACTAGCGGGAACAATGAGCAGTTCTTC
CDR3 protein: CASRPGTSGNNEQFF

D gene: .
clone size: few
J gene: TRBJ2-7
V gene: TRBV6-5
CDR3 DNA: TGTGCCAGCAGCCGGACAGCCCCCTACGAGCAGTACTTC
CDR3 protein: CASSRTAPYEQYF